These T cell receptor beta chains were read from a single sample in a study of cytomegalovirus exposure and HLA in healthy donors. Clones were read by immunoSEQ multiplex PCR, and TCRdb kept only the in-frame ones, dropping some. This table has under 150,000 clones, approximately 83% appearing once. The sequencing input was PBMCs. The receptors originated from a woman younger than 30 in good health and CMV-seronegative. Each CDR3 is given with its conserved first and last residue. Each record gives: J gene, clone size, V gene, CDR3 protein. The listing skips clone size in some rows; elsewhere it reads once, few, many or a size class.

j_call: TRBJ1-1; clone_size: -; v_call: TRBV19; cdr3_aa: CASSTPPPTGKTEAFF
j_call: TRBJ1-2; clone_size: -; v_call: TRBV5-1; cdr3_aa: CASSQRQGVDGYTF
j_call: TRBJ2-2; clone_size: -; v_call: TRBV5-1; cdr3_aa: CAGSWGTGSTGELFF
j_call: TRBJ1-5; clone_size: -; v_call: TRBV7-6; cdr3_aa: CASSPDRGGNQPQHF
j_call: TRBJ1-1; clone_size: once; v_call: TRBV5-1; cdr3_aa: CASSLAGGSEAFF
j_call: TRBJ2-7; clone_size: -; v_call: TRBV28; cdr3_aa: CASSSQGSLYEQYF
j_call: TRBJ1-2; clone_size: -; v_call: TRBV7-9; cdr3_aa: CASSPDTGSGNYGYTF
j_call: TRBJ1-3; clone_size: -; v_call: TRBV7-2; cdr3_aa: CASSSVQGSTIYF
j_call: TRBJ1-4; clone_size: -; v_call: TRBV13; cdr3_aa: CASSFRADEKLFF
j_call: TRBJ1-3; clone_size: -; v_call: TRBV5-6; cdr3_aa: CASSLGPGTTIYF
j_call: TRBJ2-2; clone_size: -; v_call: TRBV2; cdr3_aa: CASIKTSGSGTGELFF
j_call: TRBJ2-1; clone_size: -; v_call: TRBV6-5; cdr3_aa: CASSYSSRGTEQFF
j_call: TRBJ1-4; clone_size: -; v_call: TRBV18; cdr3_aa: CASSLDRATNEKLFF
j_call: TRBJ1-6; clone_size: -; v_call: TRBV19; cdr3_aa: CASRAGTGVNSPLHF
j_call: TRBJ1-1; clone_size: -; v_call: TRBV29-1; cdr3_aa: CSVGLAPGPEAFF
j_call: TRBJ1-2; clone_size: once; v_call: TRBV27; cdr3_aa: CASSLQGFVGGYTF